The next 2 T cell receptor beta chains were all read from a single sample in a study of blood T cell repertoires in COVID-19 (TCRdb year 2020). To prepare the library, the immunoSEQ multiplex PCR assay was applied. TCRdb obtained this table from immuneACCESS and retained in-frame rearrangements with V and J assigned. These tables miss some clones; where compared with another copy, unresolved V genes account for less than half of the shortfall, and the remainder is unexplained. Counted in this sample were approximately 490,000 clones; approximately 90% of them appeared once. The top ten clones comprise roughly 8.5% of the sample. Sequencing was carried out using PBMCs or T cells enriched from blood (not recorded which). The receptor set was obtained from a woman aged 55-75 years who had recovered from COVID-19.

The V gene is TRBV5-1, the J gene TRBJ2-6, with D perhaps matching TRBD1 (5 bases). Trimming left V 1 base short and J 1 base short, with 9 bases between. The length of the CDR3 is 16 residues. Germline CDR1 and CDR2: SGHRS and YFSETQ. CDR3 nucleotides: TGCGCCAGCAGCTTGACTCCAGGGTCTGGGGCCAACGTCCTGACTTTC. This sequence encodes CASSLTPGSGANVLTF. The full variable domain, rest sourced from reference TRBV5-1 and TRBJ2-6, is KAGVTQTPRYLIKTRGQQVTLSCSPISGHRSVSWYQQTPGQGLQFLFEYFSETQRNKGNFPGRFSGRQFSNSRSEMNVSTLELGDSALYLCASSLTPGSGANVLTFGAGSRLTVL.

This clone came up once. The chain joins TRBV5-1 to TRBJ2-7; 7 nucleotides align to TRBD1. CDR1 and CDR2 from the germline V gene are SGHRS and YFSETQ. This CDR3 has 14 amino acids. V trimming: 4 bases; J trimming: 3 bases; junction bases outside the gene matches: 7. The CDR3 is CASSPDRQGYEQYF. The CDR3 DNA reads TGCGCCAGCAGCCCGGACAGGCAAGGCTACGAGCAGTACTTC.